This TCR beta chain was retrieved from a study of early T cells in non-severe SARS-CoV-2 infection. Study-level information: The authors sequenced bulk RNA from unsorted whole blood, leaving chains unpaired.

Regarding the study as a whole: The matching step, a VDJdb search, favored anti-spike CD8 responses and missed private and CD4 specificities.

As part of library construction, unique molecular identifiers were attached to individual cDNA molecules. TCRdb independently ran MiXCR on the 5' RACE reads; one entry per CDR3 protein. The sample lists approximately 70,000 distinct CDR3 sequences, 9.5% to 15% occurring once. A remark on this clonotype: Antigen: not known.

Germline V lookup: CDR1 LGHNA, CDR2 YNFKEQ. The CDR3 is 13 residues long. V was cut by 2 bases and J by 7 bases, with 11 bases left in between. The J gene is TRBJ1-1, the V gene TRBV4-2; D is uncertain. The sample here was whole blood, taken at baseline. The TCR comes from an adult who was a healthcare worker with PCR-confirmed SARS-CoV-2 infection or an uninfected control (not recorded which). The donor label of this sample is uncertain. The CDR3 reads CASSQSRVNEAFF. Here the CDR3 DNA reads TGTGCCAGCAGCCAATCGAGGGTCAATGAAGCTTTCTTT.